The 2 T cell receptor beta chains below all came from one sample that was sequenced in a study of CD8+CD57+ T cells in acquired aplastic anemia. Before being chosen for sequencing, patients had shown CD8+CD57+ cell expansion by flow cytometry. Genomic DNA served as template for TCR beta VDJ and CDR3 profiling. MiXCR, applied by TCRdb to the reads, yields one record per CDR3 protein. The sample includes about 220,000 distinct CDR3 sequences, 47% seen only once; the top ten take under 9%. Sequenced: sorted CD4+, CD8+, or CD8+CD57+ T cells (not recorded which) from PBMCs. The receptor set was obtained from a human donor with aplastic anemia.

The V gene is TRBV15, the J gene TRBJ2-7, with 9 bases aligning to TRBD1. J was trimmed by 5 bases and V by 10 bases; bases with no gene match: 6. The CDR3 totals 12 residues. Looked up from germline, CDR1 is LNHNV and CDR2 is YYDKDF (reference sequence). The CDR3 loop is CASRDRGDEQYF. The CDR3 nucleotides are TGTGCCAGCCGAGACAGGGGGGACGAGCAGTACTTC.

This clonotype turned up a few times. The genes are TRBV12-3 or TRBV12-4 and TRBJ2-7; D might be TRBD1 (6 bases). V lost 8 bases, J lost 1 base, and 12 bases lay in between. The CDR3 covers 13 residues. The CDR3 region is CASGRDTSYEQYF. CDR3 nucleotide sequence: TGTGCCAGCGGCCGGGACACATCCTACGAGCAGTACTTC.